This TCR beta chain was captured by sequencing in a study of HIV-infected children after antiretroviral therapy interruption. Study summary: EBV and CMV exposure was recorded in most children.

Treatment denoted: PENTA 11 planned treatment interruption arm or continuous ART arm. Naive CD4+ CD45RA+ CD45RO- T cells were FACS-sorted from thawed PBMCs. This clonotype was observed a handful of times. The TCR library was built from RNA with a 3' RACE protocol and unique molecular identifiers. TCRdb redid the calling of the 3' RACE reads with MiXCR, one entry per CDR3 protein. The sample lists 90,000 or so distinct CDR3 sequences, about 6.9% occurring once. V lost 3 bases and J lost 5, with 7 bases in between. There are 11 residues in the CDR3. Germline-derived CDR1 and CDR2 are DFQATT and SNEGSKA (reference sequence).

This material consisted of CD45RA+ CD4+ T cells from PBMCs, pooled from several time points, taken from a donor given antiretroviral therapy, either interrupted or continuous. Subset defined: naive CD4+ CD45RA+ CD45RO- T cells. This sequence joins TRBV20-1 and TRBJ1-1, with unresolved D. This TCR came from a pool of human donors with HIV. The CDR3 sequence is CSASPGTEAFF. The CDR3 nucleotides read TGCAGTGCTAGCCCGGGTACTGAAGCTTTCTTT.